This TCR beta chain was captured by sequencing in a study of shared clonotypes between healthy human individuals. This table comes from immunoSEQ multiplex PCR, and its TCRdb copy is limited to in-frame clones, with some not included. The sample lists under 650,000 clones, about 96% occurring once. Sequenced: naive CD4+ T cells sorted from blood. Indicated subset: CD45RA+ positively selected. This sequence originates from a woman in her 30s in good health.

CDR3 loop: CASSLGHTYGYTF. CDR3 DNA: TGTGCCAGCAGCTTGGGACATACCTATGGCTACACCTTC. This chain connects TRBV5-8 to TRBJ1-2, with D hard to call. V was cut by 0 bases and J by 4 bases, with 7 bases left in between. This CDR3 spans 13 amino acids. Germline CDR1 reads SGHTS; CDR2 reads YDEGEE.